Below are 3 T cell receptor beta chains sequenced from a single sample in a study of technical replicates of blood from a handful of donors (dated by TCRdb to about 2017). The receptor library was made with the immunoSEQ multiplex PCR assay. TCRdb stores this immuneACCESS table with in-frame sequences only. Part of the clones is absent; in the studies checked, under half of the shortfall reflects unresolved V genes, and no reason is known for the rest. For this sample the table gives roughly 56,000 clones, of which more than 70% were detected only once. Over 4.5% of the sample lies in the top ten. Sequencing used PBMCs. These receptors were obtained from a human donor in good health. Some clones in this sample may be carry-over from other donors' samples.

This chain connects TRBV27 to TRBJ1-4; 9 nucleotides match TRBD1. Germline lookup yields CDR1 MNHEY and CDR2 SMNVEV (reference sequence). With 6 bases clipped from V and 5 bases from J, the junction kept 4 bases outside the gene matches. The length of the CDR3 is 14 residues. CDR3 DNA sequence: TGTGCCAGCAGAAGGACAGGGGACAATGAAAAACTGTTTTTT. It yields the protein CASRRTGDNEKLFF.

The rearrangement links TRBV7-6 to TRBJ1-1; D gene unclear. Trimming removed 1 base from V and 3 bases from J, with 6 bases in between. CDR3 length equals 13 residues. CDR1 SGHVS and CDR2 FNYEAQ come from the germline V gene. Here the CDR3 DNA reads TGTGCCAGCAGCTTAGACTCATACACTGAAGCTTTCTTT. Translation gives CASSLDSYTEAFF.

This chain uses TRBV12-5 with TRBJ1-1; 7 bases are shared with TRBD1. In germline, CDR1 is LGHNT, CDR2 FRNRAP. The CDR3 has 16 amino acids. After removal of 2 bases from V and 5 bases from J, the junction contained 11 bases not matched to a gene. CDR3 DNA: TGTGCTAGTGGTTTGAGACAGGGAGGTATAAGGACTGAAGCTTTCTTT. Protein product: CASGLRQGGIRTEAFF. Complete variable domain (other parts from reference TRBV12-5 and TRBJ1-1): DARVTQTPRHKVTEMGQEVTMRCQPILGHNTVFWYRQTMMQGLELLAYFRNRAPLDDSGMPKDRFSAEMPDATLATLKIQPSEPRDSAVYFCASGLRQGGIRTEAFFGQGTRLTVV.